This T cell receptor (beta chain) was observed in a study of shared clonotypes between healthy human individuals. Per the germline V gene, CDR1 is MNHEY and CDR2 is SMNVEV (reference sequence). Trimming stripped 5 bases from V and 7 bases from J, with 11 bases between. The CDR3 loop spans 12 amino acids. Genomic DNA (from each subset) was split evenly across several immunoSEQ plates. Produced via immunoSEQ multiplex PCR; TCRdb's table is partial and in-frame only. The sample contains some 2,500,000 clones, around 90% of which appear only once. V gene TRBV27 combines with J gene TRBJ1-2, with D perhaps TRBD1 (5 bases). The specimen was naive CD4+ T cells from PBMCs. Subset noted: CD45RA+ positively selected. This clonotype originated in a young man in good health. Some clones in this sample may be carry-over from other donors' samples. The CDR3 spells CASSEDMAGYTF. The CDR3 coding sequence is TGTGCCAGCAGTGAGGACATGGCTGGCTACACCTTC.